This T cell receptor beta chain was obtained from a study of yellow fever vaccine responses in identical twins. MiXCR, run by TCRdb on the RT-PCR reads, gives a single entry per CDR3 protein. Seen here are more than 15,000 distinct CDR3 sequences, around 70% observed once, and the top ten hold roughly 2%. The CDR3 has 15 amino acids. Losses at the gene ends were 6 bases for V and 9 bases for J; bases not matched to a gene: 12. Here the sequenced sample was T cells from blood (PBMCs), unsorted or a sorted subset (not recorded which), taken before or after yellow fever vaccination (not recorded which). This TCR was sampled from a woman aged 18-29 years who received the yellow fever vaccine. This rearrangement joins TRBV12-3 or TRBV12-4 to TRBJ2-1; 9 bases map to TRBD2. DNA of the CDR3: TGTGCCAGCAGCACCGGGACTAGCCTCTTTGCTGAGCAGTTCTTC. Its translation: CASSTGTSLFAEQFF.